The subject of this entry is one T cell receptor beta chain. Its specific antigen is unknown. Nothing much larger sits one base from this clone, and base qualities are not available. These data come from a study of blood T cell repertoires in COVID-19 (dated by TCRdb to the early 2020s). Notes on the research overall: The collaborator samples originated in the United States, Italy and Spain and spanned the acute and convalescent phases of COVID-19. The prospective study material was composed of cDNA or gDNA derived from T cells, B-cell-depleted T cells, or PBMCs. Subjects who had been exposed to COVID-19, were actively infected with it, or had recovered from it provided the deeply sampled blood TCRbeta repertoires that made up the dataset. A freely available public database, intended as a resource for researchers studying the immune response to SARS-CoV-2, is where the repertoires were released. The samples were drawn from two sources: the first 160 participants of the ongoing ImmuneRACE study, and approximately 1,300 subjects contributed by 6 global collaborators. Nearly every sample came with metadata listing a de-identified subject ID, COVID-19 status, age in years and sex. Where available, HLA class I and class II types were obtained from metadata supplied by the sample provider rather than from assay-based typing. General study outcomes and caveats: How much clinical and demographic metadata was included differed by source and by participant, and the metadata was provided uncurated.

The CDR3 covers 15 residues, taking in both the cysteine and the phenylalanine. Only the CDR3 region is kept as DNA, spanning 45 bases read in frame from base 1. The germline V gene gives CDR1 as SGHTA and CDR2 as FQGNSA. V is clipped by 2 bases and J by 14 bases, and the sequence between their germline boundaries is 19 bases long. Collaborating institutions collected whole blood in K2EDTA tubes following their own protocols. For TCRbeta analysis, collaborators shipped samples as frozen whole blood, isolated PBMCs, or DNA extracted from either of those sample types. TCRbeta CDR3 regions were amplified from genomic DNA using the immunoSEQ Assay, a bias-controlled multiplex PCR. The paper's data handling went like this. The number of nucleated cells in each sample was estimated by amplification of reference gene primers within the assay. To quantify the absolute abundance of each unique TCRbeta CDR3 rearrangement, sequence reads were collapsed and filtered. Productive Simpson clonality was computed per sample as the square root of Simpson's diversity index over productive rearrangements. Not all clones reach the TCRdb copy of this immuneACCESS table, which keeps in-frame sequences only. Checked studies attribute under half of the gap to unresolved V genes and leave the rest unexplained. Clone size and V and J calls were adopted from that table, with D and trimming inferred from the DNA. In this sample the table shows around 140,000 clones, over 75% of which occur a single time. The ten largest make up 44% of the sample.

The receptor was isolated from a human donor in a cohort sampled during active COVID-19. This chain joins TRBV7-2 to TRBJ1-6, with the D segment identity uncertain. The source material was peripheral blood. CDR3 protein: CASSLPPPGSRALHF. The DNA sequence is TGTGCCAGCAGCTTACCTCCGCCAGGATCGAGGGCCCTCCACTTT.